These T cell receptor beta chains were read from a single sample in a study of cytomegalovirus exposure and HLA in healthy donors. The data were produced by immunoSEQ multiplex PCR, yet TCRdb's version contains in-frame clones alone and is incomplete. The sample yields approximately 150,000 clones, roughly 80% seen once. Sequencing used PBMCs. The source of these receptors is a man in his forties or fifties in good health and CMV-seropositive. CDR3s include the opening cysteine and the closing phenylalanine or tryptophan. Fields, in order: V gene, J gene, clone size, CDR3 protein. A row's size may be missing; if present it is once, few, many or a size class.

TRBV4-1	TRBJ2-7	NA	CASSPSYEQYF
TRBV10-3	TRBJ2-5	few	CAISVRGVDETQYF
TRBV5-1	TRBJ1-1	NA	CASSLGDSWVAEAFF
TRBV4-3	TRBJ2-1	once	CASSQVHTRIQFF
TRBV7-9	TRBJ2-2	NA	CASSPKRGESNTGELFF
TRBV7-2	TRBJ2-5	NA	CASKTTSGTGETQYF
TRBV5-6	TRBJ2-5	NA	CASSQQTSGAGETQYF
TRBV5-1	TRBJ2-7	NA	CASSWNKDRYEQYF
TRBV10-3	TRBJ1-1	NA	CAINSARMNTEAFF
TRBV10-3	TRBJ2-1	NA	CAISVGTSRVNEQFF
TRBV5-1	TRBJ2-7	NA	CASSLSRAEQYF
TRBV19	TRBJ2-7	NA	CASGATGVFYEQYF
TRBV19	TRBJ2-1	NA	CASSMGLAERYNEQFF
TRBV7-3	TRBJ2-1	NA	CASSLTGPGDEQFF
TRBV9	TRBJ2-1	NA	CASSVAGGSFNEQFF
TRBV2	TRBJ2-2	NA	CASRQQGIGELFF
TRBV2	TRBJ2-3	NA	CASSVFSTDTQYF
TRBV7-2	TRBJ2-7	NA	CASSLGGVDYEQYF
TRBV19	TRBJ2-5	NA	CASSIRTSGGQETQYF
TRBV28	TRBJ1-5	NA	CASSLMIVRPEDQPQHF
TRBV4-2	TRBJ2-1	few	CASSHSSGIYNEQFF
TRBV30	TRBJ1-4	NA	CAWSNTGNDEKLFF
TRBV10-2	TRBJ2-7	NA	CASRELAEGREQYF
TRBV28	TRBJ1-3	NA	CASSLGTKGNTIYF
TRBV5-6	TRBJ2-7	NA	CASSLMSGYSEQYF
TRBV11-2	TRBJ2-7	NA	CASSLSGGSSYEQYF
TRBV10-1	TRBJ1-5	NA	CASGHQPQHF
TRBV9	TRBJ1-3	NA	CASSETGSGNTIYF
TRBV18	TRBJ2-7	NA	CASSLDTALEQYF
TRBV6-1	TRBJ2-1	NA	CASTLLAGGPDEQFF
TRBV18	TRBJ2-1	NA	CASSPTLAGGTYNEQFF
TRBV28	TRBJ2-5	NA	CASSALSGRNRGTQYF
TRBV5-4	TRBJ2-5	NA	CASSQGQLETQYF
TRBV29-1	TRBJ2-2	NA	CSVEKGIATGELFF
TRBV5-1	TRBJ2-3	NA	CASSYGGGSGTDTQYF
TRBV30	TRBJ2-7	NA	CACRLRQGISYEQYF
TRBV7-9	TRBJ1-2	NA	CASSLAGTVPYGYTF
TRBV5-1	TRBJ1-1	once	CASSPSTGGMNTEAFF
TRBV27	TRBJ1-5	NA	CASSFSASNQPQHF
TRBV28	TRBJ1-1	NA	CASFDRGRAEAFF